Shown below are 20 T cell receptor beta chains from a single sample sequenced in a study of PD-1 blockade in classical Hodgkin lymphoma. Sequencing used immunoSEQ multiplex PCR; TCRdb keeps in-frame clones, though not all of them. The table includes approximately 90,000 clones, nearly 95% detected once. Relapse was seen in all patients after autologous stem cell transplantation, and brentuximab vedotin exposure was variable. The sequencing used peripheral blood mononuclear cells (PBMCs), collected before the second cycle of nivolumab. These TCRs come from a human donor with classical Hodgkin lymphoma.

The chain recombines TRBV19 with TRBJ1-2; no reliable D call. This CDR3 has 12 residues. Trimming shortened V by 3 bases and J by 3 bases, and 5 bases separated the two germline ends. The germline gives CDR1 LNHDA, CDR2 SQIVND (reference sequence). Here the CDR3 DNA reads TGTGCCAGTAGTATGCCAGACTATGGCTACACCTTC. This gives the protein CASSMPDYGYTF.

In DNA, the CDR3 is TGTGCCAGCAGCTTTAGGCCTAGCGGGAGCTCCTACAATGAGCAGTTCTTC. It codes for CASSFRPSGSSYNEQFF. The chain employs TRBV7-9 and TRBJ2-1; 10 bases are shared with TRBD2. The CDR3 extends over 17 amino acids. Germline values: CDR1 SEHNR, CDR2 FQNEAQ (reference sequence). The ends lost 3 bases at V and 0 bases at J; junction bases unmatched: 5.

The chain links TRBV5-1 to TRBJ1-1; TRBD1 might be the D (6 bases). Per germline, CDR1 SGHRS and CDR2 YFSETQ. The V gene lost 4 bases and the J gene lost 5 bases, with 18 bases spanning the gap. This CDR3 has 15 amino acids. This CDR3 is CASSPGGGRNTEAFF. The CDR3, as DNA: TGCGCCAGCAGCCCCGGTGGGGGGCGAAATACTGAAGCTTTCTTT.

V is TRBV29-1 and J is TRBJ2-5; D is perhaps TRBD2 (6 bases). The V gene's germline CDR1 is SQVTM and CDR2 ANQGSEA. The CDR3 length is 14 residues. With 3 bases removed from V and 4 bases from J, the gap between germline ends came to 15 bases. Here the CDR3 DNA reads TGCAGCGTTGATTGGGGAGCGGGTTCAGAGACCCAGTACTTC. Translated, it gives CSVDWGAGSETQYF.

The chain couples TRBV19 to TRBJ1-2; maybe TRBD1 (6 bases). There are 14 residues in the CDR3. CDR1 LNHDA and CDR2 SQIVND come from the germline V gene (reference sequence). V dropped 4 bases and J dropped 3 bases, with 12 bases sitting between them. The CDR3 loop is CASSTGRGDYGYTF. The DNA for the CDR3 is TGTGCCAGTAGTACGGGCAGGGGAGACTATGGCTACACCTTC.

The chain combines TRBV5-1 with TRBJ2-7; D is perhaps TRBD1 (5 bases). Trimming cost V 4 bases and J 9 bases, with 29 bases left between them. Per germline, CDR1 SGHRS and CDR2 YFSETQ. The CDR3 is 17 amino acids. The CDR3 is CASSLPPTGSKLRWQYF. The CDR3 DNA reads TGCGCCAGCAGCCTCCCTCCAACAGGATCCAAACTACGATGGCAGTACTTC.

V is TRBV27 and J is TRBJ1-2, with D possibly being TRBD1 (5 bases). The CDR3 contains 14 residues. Looked up from germline, CDR1 is MNHEY and CDR2 is SMNVEV (reference sequence). Trimming stripped 6 bases from V and 6 bases from J, with 17 bases between. CDR3 nucleotide sequence: TGTGCCAGCAGCCCGTGGCGGGGGAGAGATGGCTACACCTTC. This sequence encodes CASSPWRGRDGYTF.

The chain couples TRBV15 to TRBJ2-1; perhaps TRBD2 as D (5 bases). Germline CDR1 reads LNHNV; CDR2 reads YYDKDF (reference sequence). V was pared by 5 bases and J by 3 bases, with 11 bases between. The CDR3 totals 14 residues. The CDR3 region is CATSFGGDYNEQFF. CDR3 nucleotides: TGTGCCACCAGCTTCGGAGGAGACTACAATGAGCAGTTCTTC.

The chain carries TRBV10-1 and TRBJ2-1; 8 bases are shared with TRBD1. The CDR3 totals 15 residues. The trim removed 4 bases at V and 10 bases at J, leaving 12 bases unmatched. The germline V gene encodes CDR1 WNHNN and CDR2 SYGVQD (reference sequence). The CDR3, as DNA: TGCGCCAGCAGTGGGACAGGGTTCCCTGGGGGGGAGCAGTTCTTC. This encodes CASSGTGFPGGEQFF.

V and J are TRBV10-1 and TRBJ2-5; D gene ambiguous. Germline V gene data show CDR1 as WNHNN and CDR2 as SYGVQD (reference sequence). This CDR3 comprises 12 residues. Trimming cost V 3 bases and J 5 bases, with 7 bases left between them. CDR3 DNA: TGCGCCAGCAGTGACGCTGGGGAGACCCAGTACTTC. Translated, it gives CASSDAGETQYF.

The chain carries TRBV25-1 and TRBJ1-1; D unresolved. In germline, CDR1 is MGHDK, CDR2 SYGVNS. V dropped 0 bases and J dropped 1 base, with 3 bases sitting between them. The CDR3 contains 13 residues. The CDR3 spells CASSEYGNTEAFF. The CDR3 DNA is TGTGCCAGCAGTGAATACGGGAACACTGAAGCTTTCTTT. Based on the CDR3 plus reference TRBV25-1 and TRBJ1-1, the full variable domain is EADIYQTPRYLVIGTGKKITLECSQTMGHDKMYWYQQDPGMELHLIHYSYGVNSTEKGDLSSESTVSRIRTEHFPLTLESARPSHTSQYLCASSEYGNTEAFFGQGTRLTVV.

This chain uses TRBV15 with TRBJ2-1; D not resolved. Germline V gene data show CDR1 as LNHNV and CDR2 as YYDKDF (reference sequence). V was shortened by 1 base and J by 3 bases, with 10 bases between the two germline ends. This CDR3 region has 15 residues. CDR3 in amino acids: CATSRAGIFYNEQFF. In nucleotides, the CDR3 is TGTGCCACCAGCAGAGCCGGTATTTTCTACAATGAGCAGTTCTTC.

V usage is TRBV9 and J usage is TRBJ1-1; no firm D call. The CDR3 consists of 15 residues. CDR1 SGDLS and CDR2 YYNGEE come from the germline V gene. Trimming cost V 0 bases and J 5 bases, with 14 bases left between them. CDR3 amino acids: CASSVAPGLDTEAFF. Here the CDR3 DNA reads TGTGCCAGCAGCGTAGCTCCAGGACTGGATACTGAAGCTTTCTTT.

In regard to this clone: At one end, the junction sequence differs from germline, possibly due to a read error. The genes are TRBV7-7 and TRBJ1-3; D perhaps matches TRBD1 (5 bases). The CDR3 length is 15 residues. In germline, CDR1 is SSHAT, CDR2 FNYEAQ (reference sequence). The CDR3 coding sequence is TGTGCTAGCAGCTTAGATGGGGGGAGCGGAAACACCATATATTTT. Its translation is CASSLDGGSGNTIYF.

This chain joins TRBV6-6 and TRBJ1-2, with D tentatively TRBD1 (5 bases). Trimming cost V 4 bases and J 8 bases, with 14 bases left between them. The CDR3 is 13 amino acids. CDR1 is MNHNY, CDR2 SVGAGI, per germline (reference sequence). The DNA of the CDR3 is TGTGCCAGCAGTTTTCAGGGAGCGGGGGGCTACACCTTC. Protein product: CASSFQGAGGYTF.

V and J are TRBV4-2 and TRBJ1-4; TRBD1 matches 8 bases. CDR1 and CDR2 from the germline V gene are LGHNA and YNFKEQ. The V and J ends lost 4 bases and 2 bases, in that order; junction bases with no gene match: 3. This CDR3 is 15 amino acids long. This CDR3 is CASSLRTGTNEKLFF. The CDR3 DNA reads as TGTGCCAGCAGCCTACGGACAGGGACTAATGAAAAACTGTTTTTT.

The chain couples TRBV9 to TRBJ2-2; D unresolved. CDR1 and CDR2 (germline): SGDLS, YYNGEE. The V and J ends lost 7 bases and 3 bases respectively, with 10 bases between them. The CDR3 has 13 residues. CDR3 DNA sequence: TGTGCCAGCGTTCGTGAGGACACCGGGGAGCTGTTTTTT. This encodes CASVREDTGELFF.

V is TRBV25-1 and J is TRBJ2-5; 10 bases are shared with TRBD2. Germline V gene sequence: CDR1 MGHDK, CDR2 SYGVNS. Germline trimming cut 1 base from V and 4 bases from J; bases unmatched to any gene: 9. The CDR3 is 17 residues long. The CDR3 sequence: CASSELISGRARETQYF. The CDR3 DNA reads as TGTGCCAGCAGTGAATTGATAAGCGGGAGGGCCCGAGAGACCCAGTACTTC. The whole variable domain, filled in from reference TRBV25-1 and TRBJ2-5, reads EADIYQTPRYLVIGTGKKITLECSQTMGHDKMYWYQQDPGMELHLIHYSYGVNSTEKGDLSSESTVSRIRTEHFPLTLESARPSHTSQYLCASSELISGRARETQYFGPGTRLLVL.

The chain uses TRBV12-2 and TRBJ1-5. TRBV12-2 has pseudogene status. The CDR3 has 17 amino acids. CDR3 nucleotides: TGTGCAAGTCGCTTCCATATGGGGGGCACGGGTCTTCAGCCCCAGCATTTT. It encodes CASRFHMGGTGLQPQHF.

V and J are TRBV5-6 and TRBJ1-5; 8 nucleotides agree with TRBD1. The CDR3 totals 12 residues. The germline V gene has CDR1 SGHDT and CDR2 YYEEEE. After removal of 0 bases from V and 11 bases from J, the junction contained 1 base not matched to a gene. The CDR3, as DNA: TGTGCCAGCAGCTTGGCGACAGGGGCCCAGCATTTT. Residues: CASSLATGAQHF.